These T cell receptor beta chains were read from a single sample in a study of T cell repertoires in aging, cancer and after chemotherapy. TCRdb used MiXCR to reprocess the multiplex PCR reads, holding one entry per CDR3 protein. The profile shows about 3,400 distinct CDR3 sequences, 25% to 30% of them singletons. Material for sequencing was blood. Source of these receptors: a human donor with a solid tumor. The CDR3 runs from the conserved cysteine through the conserved F or W. The order of the fields is J gene, D gene, clone size, V gene, CDR3 DNA, CDR3 protein. The D gene is left open where the match is weak. Size values are once, few and many counts, or a class for expanded clones, and some rows have none.

j_call: TRBJ2-1
d_call: .
clone_size: large
v_call: TRBV7-3
cdr3_nt: TGTGCCAGCAGCTTAATACTGGGGCCCTACAATGAGCAGTTCTTC
cdr3_aa: CASSLILGPYNEQFF

j_call: TRBJ2-7
d_call: TRBD1
clone_size: medium-sized
v_call: TRBV7-2
cdr3_nt: TGTGCCAGCAGCTTAGCGGGGGACAGGGGTCCCTACGAGCAGTACTTC
cdr3_aa: CASSLAGDRGPYEQYF

j_call: TRBJ2-7
d_call: .
clone_size: few
v_call: TRBV7-2
cdr3_nt: TGTGCCAGCAGCTTAGGCCGGGATCTCGAGCAGTACTTC
cdr3_aa: CASSLGRDLEQYF

j_call: TRBJ1-2
d_call: TRBD1
clone_size: .
v_call: TRBV5-4
cdr3_nt: TGTGCCAGCAGCCCCTGGACAGGGCTTCAACAACGGGTCTACACCTTC
cdr3_aa: CASSPWTGLQQRVYTF

j_call: TRBJ2-1
d_call: .
clone_size: few
v_call: TRBV5-6
cdr3_nt: TGTGCCAGCAGCTTGGAGTTGCGAATAGGACCGGGCAATGAGCAGTTCTTC
cdr3_aa: CASSLELRIGPGNEQFF

j_call: TRBJ2-1
d_call: TRBD2
clone_size: few
v_call: TRBV11-2
cdr3_nt: TGTGCCAGCAGCCGGACTAGCGGGAGCTCCTACAATGAGCAGTTCTTC
cdr3_aa: CASSRTSGSSYNEQFF

j_call: TRBJ2-7
d_call: TRBD1
clone_size: few
v_call: TRBV20-1
cdr3_nt: TGCAGTGCTAGTTGGGGACAGCGCTACGAGCAGTACTTC
cdr3_aa: CSASWGQRYEQYF

j_call: TRBJ1-6
d_call: .
clone_size: medium-sized
v_call: TRBV30
cdr3_nt: TGTGCCTGGAGTCCTCAGGGCCTGGGGGATAATTCACCCCTCCACTTT
cdr3_aa: CAWSPQGLGDNSPLHF

j_call: TRBJ2-7
d_call: TRBD2
clone_size: few
v_call: TRBV20-1
cdr3_nt: TGCAGTGCTAGAGGGCTCGGACTAGCGGTATACGAGCAGTACTTC
cdr3_aa: CSARGLGLAVYEQYF

j_call: TRBJ2-7
d_call: .
clone_size: .
v_call: TRBV5-7
cdr3_nt: TGTGCCAGCAGCTTGAAGGCTCCCAACTCCTACGAGCAGTACTTC
cdr3_aa: CASSLKAPNSYEQYF

j_call: TRBJ2-7
d_call: .
clone_size: medium-sized
v_call: TRBV29-1
cdr3_nt: TGCAGCGTTGAAGATACCTACGAGCAGTACTTC
cdr3_aa: CSVEDTYEQYF

j_call: TRBJ2-3
d_call: TRBD1
clone_size: few
v_call: TRBV20-1
cdr3_nt: TGCAGTGCTATTCCAGGCAGGGGGCCAGATACGCAGTATTTT
cdr3_aa: CSAIPGRGPDTQYF

j_call: TRBJ2-5
d_call: TRBD2
clone_size: .
v_call: TRBV20-1
cdr3_nt: TGCAGTATGCGGGAGAATCAGGAGACCCAGTACTTC
cdr3_aa: CSMRENQETQYF

j_call: TRBJ2-2
d_call: TRBD1
clone_size: .
v_call: TRBV19
cdr3_nt: TGTGCCAGTAGTAGACTTTTAGGACAGGGGGCGCACGGGGAGCTGTTTTTT
cdr3_aa: CASSRLLGQGAHGELFF

j_call: TRBJ2-5
d_call: .
clone_size: .
v_call: TRBV18
cdr3_nt: TGTGCCAGCTCACCAGAGTCCATGATCCGGGGGCAGACCCAGTACTTC
cdr3_aa: CASSPESMIRGQTQYF

j_call: TRBJ2-7
d_call: .
clone_size: few
v_call: TRBV7-7
cdr3_nt: TGTGCTAGCAGCCATGGTCTAGGGTACGAGCAGTACTTC
cdr3_aa: CASSHGLGYEQYF

j_call: TRBJ2-7
d_call: TRBD2
clone_size: few
v_call: TRBV10-3
cdr3_nt: TGTGCCATCAGAGGGTCTAGCGGGGGTATGTACGAGCAGTACTTC
cdr3_aa: CAIRGSSGGMYEQYF

j_call: TRBJ2-7
d_call: .
clone_size: large
v_call: TRBV29-1
cdr3_nt: TGCAGCGTTGAGGGTCCAACCTACGAGCAGTACTTC
cdr3_aa: CSVEGPTYEQYF

j_call: TRBJ1-6
d_call: .
clone_size: medium-sized
v_call: TRBV6-9
cdr3_nt: TGTACCTCAGGGTCCTATAATTCACCCCTCCACTTT
cdr3_aa: CTSGSYNSPLHF

j_call: TRBJ1-2
d_call: TRBD1
clone_size: .
v_call: TRBV13
cdr3_nt: TGTGCCACCGAAGGGACAGCGAGTTACTATGGCTACACCTTC
cdr3_aa: CATEGTASYYGYTF

j_call: TRBJ2-1
d_call: .
clone_size: medium-sized
v_call: TRBV7-6
cdr3_nt: TGTGCCAGCAGCTTAGTACACGGGACCCTAGGGGAGCAGTTCTTC
cdr3_aa: CASSLVHGTLGEQFF

j_call: TRBJ1-6
d_call: TRBD1
clone_size: medium-sized
v_call: TRBV6-5
cdr3_nt: TGTGCCAGCAGTTGGACAGGGGGTCAATCACCCCTCCACTTT
cdr3_aa: CASSWTGGQSPLHF

j_call: TRBJ2-1
d_call: TRBD2
clone_size: .
v_call: TRBV20-1
cdr3_nt: TGCAGTGCTAGAGGACTAGCGGGAGCTTTCTCGACCTACAATGAGCAGTTCTTC
cdr3_aa: CSARGLAGAFSTYNEQFF

j_call: TRBJ1-1
d_call: .
clone_size: medium-sized
v_call: TRBV30
cdr3_nt: TGTGCCTGGAGTTCAGGCGGCGGTCGTGTAGCTTTCTTT
cdr3_aa: CAWSSGGGRVAFF